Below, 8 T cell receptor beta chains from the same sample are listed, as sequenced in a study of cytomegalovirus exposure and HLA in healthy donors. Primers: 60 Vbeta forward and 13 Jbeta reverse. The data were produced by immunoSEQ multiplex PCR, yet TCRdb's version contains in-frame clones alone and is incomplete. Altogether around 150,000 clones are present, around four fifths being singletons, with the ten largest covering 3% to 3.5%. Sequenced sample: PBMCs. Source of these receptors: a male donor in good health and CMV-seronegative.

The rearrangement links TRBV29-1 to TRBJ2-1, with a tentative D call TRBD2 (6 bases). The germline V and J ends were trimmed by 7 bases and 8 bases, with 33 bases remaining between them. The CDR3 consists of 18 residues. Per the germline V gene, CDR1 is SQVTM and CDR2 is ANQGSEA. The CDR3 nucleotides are TGCAGCGGTTGTAGCAGCCACCCGGGACTGGCTAGACCAGATGAGCAGTTCTTC. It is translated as CSGCSSHPGLARPDEQFF.

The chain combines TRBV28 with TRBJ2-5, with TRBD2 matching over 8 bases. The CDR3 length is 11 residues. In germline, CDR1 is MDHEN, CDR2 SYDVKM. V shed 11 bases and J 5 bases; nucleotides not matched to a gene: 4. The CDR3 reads CASGGTETQYF. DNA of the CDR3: TGTGCCTCGGGGGGGACGGAGACCCAGTACTTC.

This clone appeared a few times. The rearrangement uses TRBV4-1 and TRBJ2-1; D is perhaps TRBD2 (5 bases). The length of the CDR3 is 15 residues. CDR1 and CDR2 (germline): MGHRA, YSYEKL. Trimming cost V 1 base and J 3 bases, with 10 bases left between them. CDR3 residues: CASSQGETYYNEQFF. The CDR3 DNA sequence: TGCGCCAGCAGCCAAGGGGAGACTTACTACAATGAGCAGTTCTTC.

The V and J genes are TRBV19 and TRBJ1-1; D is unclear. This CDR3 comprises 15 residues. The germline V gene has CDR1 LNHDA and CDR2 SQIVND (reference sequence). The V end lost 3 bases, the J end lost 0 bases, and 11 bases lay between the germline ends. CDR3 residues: CASSIKGAMNTEAFF. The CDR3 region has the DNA TGTGCCAGTAGTATTAAGGGAGCAATGAACACTGAAGCTTTCTTT.

DNA for the CDR3: TGTGCCAGCAGCGTCTACGGGACTAGCGGGAACTACGAGCAGTACTTC. Its protein product is CASSVYGTSGNYEQYF. J is TRBJ2-7 and V is TRBV9, with 13 bases matching TRBD2. After removal of 2 bases from V and 3 bases from J, the junction contained 5 bases not matched to a gene. The CDR3 loop spans 16 amino acids. The germline V gene has CDR1 SGDLS and CDR2 YYNGEE. Drawing the rest from reference TRBV9 and TRBJ2-7, the complete variable domain is DSGVTQTPKHLITATGQRVTLRCSPRSGDLSVYWYQQSLDQGLQFLIQYYNGEERAKGNILERFSAQQFPDLHSELNLSSLELGDSALYFCASSVYGTSGNYEQYFGPGTRLTVT.

The CDR3 is CASSTGNPYEQYF. For the CDR3, the DNA is TGTGCCAGCAGCACAGGGAATCCCTACGAGCAGTACTTC. The chain uses TRBV9 and TRBJ2-7; D perhaps matches TRBD1 (6 bases). CDR1 and CDR2 from the germline V gene are SGDLS and YYNGEE. This CDR3 has 13 amino acids. Trimming left V 4 bases short and J 2 bases short, with 10 bases between.

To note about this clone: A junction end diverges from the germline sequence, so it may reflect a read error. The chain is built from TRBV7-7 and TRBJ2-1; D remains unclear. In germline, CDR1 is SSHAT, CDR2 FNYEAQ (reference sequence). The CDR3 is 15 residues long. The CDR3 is CASSLSPGSYNEQFF. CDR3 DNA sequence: TGTGCTAGCAGCTTATCCCCAGGCTCCTACAATGAGCAGTTCTTC.

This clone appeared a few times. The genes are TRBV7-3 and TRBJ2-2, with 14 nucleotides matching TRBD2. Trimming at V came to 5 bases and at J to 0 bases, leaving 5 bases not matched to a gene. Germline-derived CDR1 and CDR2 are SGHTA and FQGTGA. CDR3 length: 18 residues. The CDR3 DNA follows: TGTGCCAGCAGCCTGACTAGCGGGGGGGCATCGAACACCGGGGAGCTGTTTTTT. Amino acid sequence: CASSLTSGGASNTGELFF.